The 30 T cell receptor beta chains below all came from one sample that was sequenced in a study of cytomegalovirus exposure and HLA in healthy donors. The data were produced by immunoSEQ multiplex PCR, yet TCRdb's version contains in-frame clones alone and is incomplete. The sample has around 190,000 clones; about 89% are singletons. The sequenced sample consisted of PBMCs. The receptor source for this set is a man between 25 and 39 years old in good health and CMV-seropositive.

The chain carries TRBV27 and TRBJ2-2; D is unresolved. The CDR3 runs 12 residues. The V gene's germline CDR1 is MNHEY and CDR2 SMNVEV (reference sequence). Trimming removed 4 bases from V and 8 bases from J, with 8 bases in between. CDR3 nucleotide sequence: TGTGCCAGCAGTTATTGGGGTGGGGAGCTGTTTTTT. Its translation: CASSYWGGELFF.

The genes are TRBV9 and TRBJ2-3; D gene unclear. V was clipped by 4 bases and J by 4 bases, with 16 bases between them. The V gene's germline CDR1 is SGDLS and CDR2 YYNGEE. The CDR3 runs 15 residues. Here the CDR3 DNA reads TGTGCCAGCAGCTCGGGCCCTGTAAGCGCAGATACGCAGTATTTT. Protein sequence: CASSSGPVSADTQYF. The complete variable domain, with remaining parts taken from reference TRBV9 and TRBJ2-3, reads DSGVTQTPKHLITATGQRVTLRCSPRSGDLSVYWYQQSLDQGLQFLIQYYNGEERAKGNILERFSAQQFPDLHSELNLSSLELGDSALYFCASSSGPVSADTQYFGPGTRLTVL.

This rearrangement joins TRBV4-1 to TRBJ2-7; 8 nucleotides match TRBD1. Germline CDR1 and CDR2: MGHRA and YSYEKL. CDR3 size: 18 residues. Germline trimming cut 1 base from V and 7 bases from J; bases unmatched to any gene: 18. The CDR3, as DNA: TGCGCCAGCAGCCAAGTTAAAGCAGCCGGGACAGGCTCGGAGGAGCAGTACTTC. This codes for CASSQVKAAGTGSEEQYF.

The chain employs TRBV9 and TRBJ2-7, with D perhaps TRBD1 or TRBD2 (5 bases each). This CDR3 is built from 16 residues. CDR1 and CDR2 (germline): SGDLS, YYNGEE. The germline V and J ends were trimmed by 0 bases and 1 base, with 14 bases remaining between them. This CDR3 is CASSVAPLGESYEQYF. CDR3 DNA: TGTGCCAGCAGCGTAGCCCCGTTAGGGGAGTCCTACGAGCAGTACTTC.

About this clone: This sample also contains other DNA sequences that code for the same CDR3. The chain couples TRBV5-4 to TRBJ2-7, with 7 bases identical to TRBD1. There are 13 residues in the CDR3. Germline loops: CDR1 SGHNT, CDR2 YYREEE (reference sequence). Trimming cost V 4 bases and J 1 base; bases outside gene matches: 2. This CDR3 reads CASSLTGSYEQYF. In DNA form, the CDR3 reads TGTGCCAGCAGCCTGACAGGGTCCTACGAGCAGTACTTC.

J is TRBJ2-5 and V is TRBV2; 12 bases agree with TRBD2. CDR3 length: 15 amino acids. Germline values: CDR1 SNHLY, CDR2 FYNNEI. Trimming cost V 3 bases and J 3 bases; bases outside gene matches: 2. The DNA for the CDR3 is TGTGCCAGCAGTGACCCTAGCGGGGGGGAAGAGACCCAGTACTTC. Amino acid sequence: CASSDPSGGEETQYF.

The genes are TRBV5-1 and TRBJ2-7; D is ambiguous. V was cut by 2 bases and J by 0 bases, with 9 bases left in between. Germline lookup yields CDR1 SGHRS and CDR2 YFSETQ. This CDR3 contains 14 residues. The CDR3 spells CASSLQSSSYEQYF. CDR3 DNA sequence: TGCGCCAGCAGCTTACAGTCGAGCTCCTACGAGCAGTACTTC.

This clone occurred once. The V and J genes are TRBV30 and TRBJ2-1; 10 positions match TRBD2. Per the germline V gene, CDR1 is GTSNPN and CDR2 is SVGIG (reference sequence). The V and J ends lost 5 bases and 0 bases, in that order; junction bases with no gene match: 7. The CDR3 covers 16 residues. The DNA for the CDR3 is TGTGCCTGGGAACTAGCGGGGCCAATCTCCTACAATGAGCAGTTCTTC. The encoded protein is CAWELAGPISYNEQFF.

This chain connects TRBV5-1 to TRBJ1-1; D gene uncertain. The CDR3 sequence is 17 residues long. Germline assignment: CDR1 SGHRS and CDR2 YFSETQ. The V gene lost 1 base and the J gene lost 1 base, with 17 bases spanning the gap. CDR3 protein: CASSLREGPGKNTEAFF. The CDR3 DNA sequence: TGCGCCAGCAGCTTGCGAGAAGGGCCAGGTAAGAACACTGAAGCTTTCTTT.

V and J are TRBV6-1 and TRBJ2-7; possible D gene TRBD1, 6 bases. V was clipped by 8 bases and J by 0 bases, with 14 bases between them. The germline CDR1 and CDR2 sequences are MNHNS and SASEGT. The CDR3 runs to 14 residues. The CDR3 DNA sequence: TGTGCCAGCCAAAGACAGGACAGCTCCTACGAGCAGTACTTC. The encoded protein is CASQRQDSSYEQYF.

V and J are TRBV7-6 and TRBJ2-1, with D uncertain. CDR1 is SGHVS and CDR2 is FNYEAQ in the germline V gene. Trimming left V 2 bases short and J 4 bases short, with 9 bases between. This CDR3 has 14 amino acids. The CDR3 reads CASSLTTDYNEQFF. DNA for the CDR3: TGTGCCAGCAGCTTAACGACGGATTACAATGAGCAGTTCTTC.

This clone was seen a single time. V gene TRBV7-3 combines with J gene TRBJ2-5, with 8 bases identical to TRBD1. Germline values: CDR1 SGHTA, CDR2 FQGTGA. This CDR3 contains 17 residues. V was pared by 1 base and J by 5 bases, with 12 bases of the junction left unmatched. The CDR3 DNA reads TGTGCCAGCAGCTTAAAAGACTCAGGGGGCGGCTCGGAGACCCAGTACTTC. Translation gives CASSLKDSGGGSETQYF.

V usage is TRBV30 and J usage is TRBJ1-5, with 7 bases identical to TRBD1. The CDR3 consists of 12 residues. The germline gives CDR1 GTSNPN, CDR2 SVGIG (reference sequence). Trimming took 4 bases from V and 4 from J; bases not matched to a gene: 1. CDR3 sequence (DNA): TGTGCCTGGACGACAGGGAATCAGCCCCAGCATTTT. This gives the protein CAWTTGNQPQHF.

The CDR3: CASSQDYRGPYEQYF. The CDR3 coding sequence is TGCGCCAGCAGCCAAGACTACAGGGGACCCTACGAGCAGTACTTC. This rearrangement joins TRBV4-3 to TRBJ2-7; 7 bases are shared with TRBD1. The CDR3 covers 15 residues. Germline V gene data show CDR1 as LGHNA and CDR2 as YSLEER. V lost 0 bases to trimming and J lost 2 bases; unmatched junction nucleotides: 4.

The rearrangement uses TRBV9 and TRBJ2-1; 12 bases match TRBD2. The germline gives CDR1 SGDLS, CDR2 YYNGEE. The CDR3 covers 15 residues. J lost 7 bases, V lost 4 bases, and 6 bases had no gene match. The CDR3 nucleotides read TGTGCCAGCAGCCTATCTAGCGGGAGGGGAAATGAGCAGTTCTTC. Amino acids: CASSLSSGRGNEQFF.

The chain links TRBV4-2 to TRBJ2-7, with 9 positions matching TRBD2. The CDR3 is made up of 14 amino acids. CDR1 is LGHNA, CDR2 YNFKEQ, per germline. The V gene end was trimmed by 3 bases and the J gene end by 0 bases; junction bases not matched to a gene: 0. The DNA of the CDR3 is TGTGCCAGCAGCCAGGGACTAGCCTCCTACGAGCAGTACTTC. Its protein is CASSQGLASYEQYF.

The chain is built from TRBV7-9 and TRBJ2-1; TRBD1 matches at 7 bases. This CDR3 region has 15 residues. The germline V gene has CDR1 SEHNR and CDR2 FQNEAQ (reference sequence). Losses at the gene ends were 5 bases for V and 3 bases for J; bases not matched to a gene: 7. CDR3 protein: CASSPWTGNYNEQFF. DNA of the CDR3: TGTGCCAGCAGCCCCTGGACAGGTAACTACAATGAGCAGTTCTTC. Using reference TRBV7-9 and TRBJ2-1 for the parts outside the CDR3, the full variable domain is DTGVSQNPRHKITKRGQNVTFRCDPISEHNRLYWYRQTLGQGPEFLTYFQNEAQLEKSRLLSDRFSAERPKGSFSTLEIQRTEQGDSAMYLCASSPWTGNYNEQFFGPGTRLTVL.

The CDR3 DNA is TGTGCCAGCAGCTTAGTGGGACAGGGTTCAGATACGCAGTATTTT. Its translation is CASSLVGQGSDTQYF. The J gene is TRBJ2-3, the V gene TRBV7-2; 9 positions agree with TRBD1. V gave up 1 base and J gave up 4 bases; unmatched junction bases: 3. The germline CDR1 and CDR2 sequences are SGHTA and FQGNSA. The CDR3 contains 15 residues.

This clone has at least ten counts. The sample has other DNA sequences that encode this CDR3 too. This chain links TRBV27 with TRBJ1-5, with D perhaps matching TRBD1 (6 bases). V was pared by 4 bases and J by 0 bases, with 10 bases between. The V gene's germline CDR1 is MNHEY and CDR2 SMNVEV (reference sequence). CDR3 length equals 15 residues. The CDR3 nucleotides read TGTGCCAGCAGTTCCGGGACATTTAGCAATCAGCCCCAGCATTTT. As protein: CASSSGTFSNQPQHF.

This clone was seen a handful of times. The rearrangement joins TRBV7-3 to TRBJ2-2; 10 nucleotides match TRBD2. In germline, CDR1 is SGHTA, CDR2 FQGTGA. This CDR3 region has 15 residues. V trimming: 4 bases; J trimming: 6 bases; junction bases outside the gene matches: 5. The CDR3: CASSSGGTSAGELFF. The CDR3 coding sequence is TGTGCCAGCAGCTCCGGGGGGACTAGCGCCGGGGAGCTGTTTTTT.

This rearrangement joins TRBV4-3 to TRBJ1-2, with 7 nucleotides matching TRBD1. This CDR3 comprises 14 residues. CDR1 is LGHNA and CDR2 is YSLEER in the germline V gene. Trimming removed 1 base from V and 6 bases from J; junction bases left unmatched: 5. The CDR3 sequence: CASSQVRQGDGYTF. CDR3 in DNA: TGCGCCAGCAGCCAAGTTAGGCAGGGGGATGGCTACACCTTC.

This clone appeared a few times. The chain has TRBV4-3 and TRBJ1-2, with D maybe TRBD1 (6 bases). The germline V and J ends were trimmed by 1 base and 4 bases, with 13 bases remaining between them. There are 15 residues in the CDR3. The germline V gene encodes CDR1 LGHNA and CDR2 YSLEER. Written as DNA, the CDR3 is TGCGCCAGCAGCCAAGTCGTCGGCAGGGGCTATGGCTACACCTTC. The encoded protein is CASSQVVGRGYGYTF.

The rearrangement uses TRBV4-3 and TRBJ1-2, with a weak D call TRBD1 (6 bases). Germline V lookup: CDR1 LGHNA, CDR2 YSLEER. Trimming took 1 base from V and 7 from J, leaving 16 bases between them. The CDR3 length is 15 residues. The chain's CDR3 is CASSQVYGGASGYTF. The CDR3 nucleotides are TGCGCCAGCAGCCAAGTATACGGGGGCGCGAGTGGCTACACCTTC.

This chain links TRBV5-1 with TRBJ1-3; D might be TRBD1 (5 bases). V was clipped by 5 bases and J by 4 bases, with 22 bases between them. This CDR3 has 17 residues. The germline CDR1 and CDR2 sequences are SGHRS and YFSETQ. In DNA, the CDR3 is TGCGCCAGCAGTTCCGCACGCTCAGGGACCGGCGGAAACACCATATATTTT. Its translation: CASSSARSGTGGNTIYF.

The table lists this clone with a count of one. The rearrangement links TRBV4-3 to TRBJ1-5, with 7 bases lining up with TRBD1. The CDR3 is 15 residues long. Germline-derived CDR1 and CDR2 are LGHNA and YSLEER. Unmatched junction bases numbered 10, after V lost 5 bases and J lost 6 bases. The CDR3: CASSEGTAGSQPQHF. The CDR3 DNA follows: TGCGCCAGCAGCGAAGGGACAGCGGGGTCTCAGCCCCAGCATTTT.

This chain links TRBV6-5 with TRBJ2-7; possible D gene TRBD2, 7 bases. Trimming shortened V by 2 bases and J by 4 bases, and 12 bases separated the two germline ends. CDR3 length: 14 amino acids. Germline V gives CDR1 MNHEY, CDR2 SVGAGI. CDR3 coding DNA: TGTGCCAGCAGTTACACGGGGAGGGGGTACGAGCAGTACTTC. Translating it yields CASSYTGRGYEQYF.

The V gene is TRBV11-2, the J gene TRBJ2-7; D remains ambiguous. Deletions cut 2 bases from V and 1 base from J, with 6 bases between. The CDR3 is 13 residues long. Germline loops: CDR1 SGHAT, CDR2 FQNNGV. The CDR3 sequence: CASSLPSSYEQYF. For the CDR3, the DNA is TGTGCCAGCAGCTTACCTTCATCCTACGAGCAGTACTTC.

This rearrangement joins TRBV21-1 to TRBJ2-7; the table calls TRBD1, which could not be checked here. TRBV21-1 is listed as a pseudogene. This CDR3 is 13 amino acids long. In DNA form, the CDR3 reads TGTGCCCGTTACCCGGCAGGCCCCTACGAGCAGTACTTC. This sequence encodes CARYPAGPYEQYF.

The chain couples TRBV28 to TRBJ2-3; D is possibly TRBD2 (5 bases). V gave up 2 bases and J gave up 13 bases, with 13 bases separating them. Germline V gene lookup returns CDR1 MDHEN and CDR2 SYDVKM. This CDR3 region has 12 residues. The CDR3 loop is CASSLVDSQEYF. The CDR3 nucleotides read TGTGCCAGCAGTTTAGTGGACTCCCAAGAGTATTTT.

The chain carries TRBV5-5 and TRBJ2-3; the D is unclear. Germline V lookup: CDR1 SGHKS, CDR2 YYEKEE (reference sequence). Deletions cut 4 bases from V and 3 bases from J, with 6 bases between. The CDR3 sequence is 12 residues long. In DNA, the CDR3 is TGTGCCAGCAGCCCATCTACAGATACGCAGTATTTT. It specifies CASSPSTDTQYF.